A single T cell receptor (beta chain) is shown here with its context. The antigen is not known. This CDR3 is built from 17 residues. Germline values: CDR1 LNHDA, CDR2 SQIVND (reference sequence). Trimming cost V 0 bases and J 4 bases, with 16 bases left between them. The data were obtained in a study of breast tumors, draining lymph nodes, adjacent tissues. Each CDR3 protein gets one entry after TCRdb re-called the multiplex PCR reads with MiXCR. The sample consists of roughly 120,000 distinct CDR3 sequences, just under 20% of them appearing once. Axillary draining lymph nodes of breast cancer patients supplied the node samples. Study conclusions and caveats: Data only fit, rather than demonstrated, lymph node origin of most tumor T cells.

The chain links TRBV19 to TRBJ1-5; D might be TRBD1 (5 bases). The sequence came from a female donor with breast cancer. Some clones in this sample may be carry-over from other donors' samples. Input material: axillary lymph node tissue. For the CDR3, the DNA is TGTGCCAGTAGTATAGATCATGGGGCTTTAGGAAATCAGCCCCAGCATTTT. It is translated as CASSIDHGALGNQPQHF.